This entry concerns a single TCR beta chain. Its antigen is unidentified. This sample was included in a study of cytomegalovirus exposure and HLA in healthy donors. Whole-study results and caveats: Later on, a genetic analysis was performed. It linked a missense variant in DCLRE1C with V- and J-gene trimming of TCR beta.

The PCR employed 60 Vbeta primers together with 13 Jbeta primers. TCRdb's table, derived via immunoSEQ multiplex PCR, lists solely in-frame clones and lacks some. The data show roughly 120,000 clones, 79% seen once. There are 16 residues in the CDR3. The germline gives CDR1 GTSNPN, CDR2 SVGIG (reference sequence). V gave up 2 bases and J gave up 4 bases; unmatched junction bases: 10. V gene TRBV30 combines with J gene TRBJ2-5, with TRBD2 matching 10 bases. The specimen sequenced was PBMCs. The clonotype was recovered from a man between 18 and 35 years old in good health and CMV-seronegative. CDR3 DNA: TGTGCCTGGAGTCCCCCGGGTAGCGGGAGGCGAGAGACCCAGTACTTC. Translating it yields CAWSPPGSGRRETQYF.